Detailed here is one T cell receptor beta chain. Antigen specificity is unknown. This entry belongs to a study of identifying expanded T cells in peripheral blood. Only in-frame clones appear in the TCRdb table, and some are missing; sequencing was by immunoSEQ multiplex PCR. The sample comprises approximately 100,000 clones, 88% of which are singletons, and roughly 7.6% rests with the top ten. Study conclusions and caveats: Clone count variance between roughly 2-week samples rose with total template count. Differentially abundant clones: roughly 1.2 between replicates, approximately 15 at around 14 days, roughly 18 at four.

No infections or other immune events were documented during collection. Germline V gives CDR1 SGHAT, CDR2 FQNNGV. The J segment lost 10 bases and the V segment lost 0 bases, leaving 6 bases of the junction unmatched. The CDR3 spans 15 residues. Material for sequencing was blood. V is TRBV11-2 and J is TRBJ2-1; 10 bases are shared with TRBD2. The sequence was obtained from a person aged 18 to 75 in good health. The CDR3 spells CASSLDFGTSDEQFF. Written as DNA, the CDR3 is TGTGCCAGCAGCTTAGATTTTGGGACTAGCGACGAGCAGTTCTTC. The full variable domain, its missing parts supplied by reference TRBV11-2 and TRBJ2-1, is EAGVAQSPRYKIIEKRQSVAFWCNPISGHATLYWYQQILGQGPKLLIQFQNNGVVDDSQLPKDRFSAERLKGVDSTLKIQPAKLEDSAVYLCASSLDFGTSDEQFFGPGTRLTVL.